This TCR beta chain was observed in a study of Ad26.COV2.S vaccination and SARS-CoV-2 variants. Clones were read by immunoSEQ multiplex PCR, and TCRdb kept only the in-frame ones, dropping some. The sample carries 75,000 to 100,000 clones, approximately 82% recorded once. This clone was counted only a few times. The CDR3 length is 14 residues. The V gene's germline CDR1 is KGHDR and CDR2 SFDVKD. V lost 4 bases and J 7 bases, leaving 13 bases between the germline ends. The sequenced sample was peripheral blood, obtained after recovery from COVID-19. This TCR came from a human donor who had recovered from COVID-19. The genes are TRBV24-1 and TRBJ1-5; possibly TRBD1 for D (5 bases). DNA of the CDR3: TGTGCCACCAGTGAGTCAGGGTCGGTACAGCCCCAGCATTTT. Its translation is CATSESGSVQPQHF.